A single T cell receptor (beta chain) is shown here with its context. The data originate from a study of blood T cell repertoires in COVID-19. Turning to the study itself: The United States, Italy and Spain were the sources of the acute and convalescent COVID-19 samples. Sources were T cells, B-cell-depleted T cells, or PBMCs; the material itself was cDNA or gDNA.

Trimming pared 4 bases from V and 2 bases from J, leaving 27 bases between. Germline CDR1 and CDR2: SGHRS and YFSETQ. The CDR3 consists of 19 residues. Per the authors' pipeline: Amplification of reference gene primers provided the estimated nucleated cell counts. Here immunoSEQ multiplex PCR was the method, and the copy in TCRdb shows in-frame clones only, minus some. V and J calls and clone size come straight from that table; D and trimming were deduced from the DNA. This sample has tens of thousands of clones, with roughly nine tenths found just once. The sequence derives from a woman in her sixties or seventies with acute or convalescent COVID-19. The chain carries TRBV5-1 and TRBJ2-5, with D tentatively TRBD1 (6 bases). Sequenced sample: peripheral blood. The chain's CDR3 is CASSLVWGSQRGTQETQYF. CDR3 nucleotides: TGCGCCAGCAGCCTCGTTTGGGGCAGCCAGAGGGGGACACAAGAGACCCAGTACTTC. Supplemented by reference TRBV5-1 and TRBJ2-5, the full variable domain reads KAGVTQTPRYLIKTRGQQVTLSCSPISGHRSVSWYQQTPGQGLQFLFEYFSETQRNKGNFPGRFSGRQFSNSRSEMNVSTLELGDSALYLCASSLVWGSQRGTQETQYFGPGTRLLVL.